A single sample gave rise to the 22 T cell receptor beta chains below, sequenced in a study of neoadjuvant anti-PD-1 for oral cavity cancer. Clones were sequenced by immunoSEQ multiplex PCR, and TCRdb holds only the in-frame ones, with some missing. Among some 70,000 clones listed, about 85% were seen once. Time point described: after neoadjuvant nivolumab, at surgical resection. Sequenced here: PBMCs, sampled after nivolumab (anti-PD-1) treatment. Receptor source: a person aged 35-79 years with oral cavity squamous cell carcinoma.

The V call is TRBV10-3, the J call TRBJ2-1; possibly TRBD1 for D (5 bases). The germline V gene has CDR1 ENHRY and CDR2 SYGVKD. V was shortened by 2 bases and J by 7 bases, with 15 bases between the two germline ends. This CDR3 has 15 residues. The CDR3 bases are TGTGCCATCAGTGAGCCCTTACAGGAAGGGAATGAGCAGTTCTTC. Translating it yields CAISEPLQEGNEQFF.

The J gene is TRBJ2-1, the V gene TRBV5-1; TRBD2 aligns across 7 bases. This CDR3 has 16 amino acids. Germline CDR1 and CDR2: SGHRS and YFSETQ. Losses at the gene ends were 0 bases for V and 0 bases for J; bases not matched to a gene: 3. The CDR3 coding sequence is TGCGCCAGCAGCTTGGAGTTAGCGGGCTCCTACAATGAGCAGTTCTTC. Translating it yields CASSLELAGSYNEQFF.

The genes are TRBV19 and TRBJ2-7; 10 bases match TRBD1. From germline, CDR1 is LNHDA and CDR2 SQIVND (reference sequence). Trimming took 11 bases from V and 6 from J; bases not matched to a gene: 10. The CDR3 extends over 13 amino acids. In DNA form, the CDR3 reads TGTGCCTGTGGGGGACAGGGGACGCGCGAGCAGTACTTC. Translated, it gives CACGGQGTREQYF.

This clone was picked up one time. The CDR3 reads CASSQRVGYSYEQYF. The CDR3 nucleotides read TGTGCCAGCAGTCAAAGGGTCGGTTACTCCTACGAGCAGTACTTC. This chain connects TRBV7-2 to TRBJ2-7; D is uncertain. Per germline, CDR1 SGHTA and CDR2 FQGNSA. The V end lost 6 bases, the J end lost 0 bases, and 15 bases lay between the germline ends. The CDR3 covers 15 residues.

The chain uses TRBV29-1 and TRBJ2-7; 10 bases map to TRBD2. The CDR3 sequence is 16 residues long. The V and J ends lost 8 bases and 4 bases, in that order; junction bases with no gene match: 17. Per the germline V gene, CDR1 is SQVTM and CDR2 is ANQGSEA. This CDR3 is CSPTLVASGSSYEQYF. The DNA for the CDR3 is TGCAGCCCCACCCTTGTGGCTAGCGGGAGCTCTTACGAGCAGTACTTC.

This CDR3 is CASSYSATGVHTEAFF. The CDR3 nucleotides read TGTGCCAGCAGTTACTCGGCGACAGGGGTTCACACTGAAGCTTTCTTT. This rearrangement joins TRBV6-5 to TRBJ1-1; 8 positions agree with TRBD1. With 0 bases clipped from V and 3 bases from J, the junction kept 6 bases outside the gene matches. The CDR3 loop spans 16 amino acids. From germline, CDR1 is MNHEY and CDR2 SVGAGI.

The chain joins TRBV2 to TRBJ2-3; 12 nucleotides line up with TRBD2. Per germline, CDR1 SNHLY and CDR2 FYNNEI. Unmatched junction bases numbered 7, after V lost 8 bases and J lost 4 bases. The CDR3 is 15 amino acids. The CDR3 coding sequence is TGTGCCAGCTGGACTAGCGGGATAGTAGCAGATACGCAGTATTTT. Translating gives CASWTSGIVADTQYF.

CDR3 DNA: TGTGCCAGCAGTTACACGTCAGACAGTGACAATGAGCAGTTCTTC. Residues: CASSYTSDSDNEQFF. The chain uses TRBV6-5 and TRBJ2-1; D perhaps matches TRBD1 (5 bases). V was trimmed by 2 bases and J by 5 bases, leaving 13 bases between them. The CDR3 covers 15 residues. Germline V lookup: CDR1 MNHEY, CDR2 SVGAGI.

This rearrangement joins TRBV10-3 to TRBJ2-1, with 7 positions matching TRBD1. Trimming at V came to 2 bases and at J to 10 bases, leaving 8 bases not matched to a gene. This CDR3 region has 14 residues. Germline values: CDR1 ENHRY, CDR2 SYGVKD. The CDR3 DNA reads TGTGCCATCAGTGAGGGGGACAGCTACGAGGAGCAGTTCTTC. Its translation: CAISEGDSYEEQFF.

The V gene is TRBV19, the J gene TRBJ2-7; TRBD2 is a possible D gene (5 bases). The CDR3 has 14 residues. Trimming took off 4 bases at V and 5 bases at J, with 15 bases between the two ends. CDR1 LNHDA and CDR2 SQIVND come from the germline V gene (reference sequence). CDR3 bases: TGTGCCAGTAGTAGAGGACTGGTCCCCCACGAGCAGTACTTC. Translated: CASSRGLVPHEQYF.

Only one count was recorded for this clone. This chain links TRBV27 with TRBJ2-7; 7 positions agree with TRBD1. The trim removed 6 bases at V and 9 bases at J, leaving 8 bases unmatched. CDR3 size: 12 residues. The germline V gene encodes CDR1 MNHEY and CDR2 SMNVEV (reference sequence). CDR3 DNA sequence: TGTGCCAGCAGCGGACAAGGGACAGCGCAGTACTTC. This codes for CASSGQGTAQYF.

This chain links TRBV19 with TRBJ1-4; D is ambiguous. The CDR3 extends over 15 amino acids. Germline CDR1 is LNHDA and CDR2 is SQIVND (reference sequence). V was cut by 3 bases and J by 7 bases, with 15 bases left in between. The CDR3 is CASSITGIGIEKLFF. For the CDR3, the DNA is TGTGCCAGTAGTATTACGGGGATCGGTATTGAAAAACTGTTTTTT.

The rearrangement links TRBV9 to TRBJ2-2, with D perhaps TRBD1 or TRBD2 (6 bases each). Germline loops: CDR1 SGDLS, CDR2 YYNGEE. This CDR3 spans 14 amino acids. V lost 6 bases to trimming and J lost 4 bases, with 13 bases between them. CDR3 bases: TGTGCCAGCATGGGGGGCGGTAGCACCGGGGAGCTGTTTTTT. Protein sequence: CASMGGGSTGELFF.

This rearrangement joins TRBV11-2 to TRBJ1-2; unclear D gene. V was shortened by 3 bases and J by 5 bases, with 7 bases between the two germline ends. The CDR3 is 12 residues long. From germline, CDR1 is SGHAT and CDR2 FQNNGV. The CDR3 is CASSLGIYGYTF. The CDR3 DNA is TGTGCCAGCAGCTTGGGTATATATGGCTACACCTTC.

The rearrangement links TRBV29-1 to TRBJ1-1, with TRBD1 as a possible D gene (6 bases). V lost 7 bases and J lost 5, with 14 bases in between. CDR1 and CDR2 from the germline V gene are SQVTM and ANQGSEA. This CDR3 region has 12 residues. The CDR3: CSAHRVGTEAFF. The CDR3 DNA is TGCAGCGCCCACAGGGTAGGGACTGAAGCTTTCTTT.

V is TRBV18 and J is TRBJ2-5, with 7 bases identical to TRBD2. The germline V gene encodes CDR1 KGHSH and CDR2 LQKENI. The V gene end was trimmed by 2 bases and the J gene end by 2 bases; junction bases not matched to a gene: 2. This CDR3 is 14 amino acids long. The CDR3 DNA sequence: TGTGCCAGCTCACCATTGGGGGGGCAAGAGACCCAGTACTTC. It encodes CASSPLGGQETQYF. The full variable domain, with the rest looked up from reference TRBV18 and TRBJ2-5, is NAGVMQNPRHLVRRRGQEARLRCSPMKGHSHVYWYRQLPEEGLKFMVYLQKENIIDESGMPKERFSAEFPKEGPSILRIQQVVRGDSAAYFCASSPLGGQETQYFGPGTRLLVL.

The CDR3 protein is CASRPGLASPYEQYF. The CDR3 nucleotides read TGTGCCAGCAGGCCAGGACTAGCTTCCCCCTACGAGCAGTACTTC. The chain couples TRBV5-4 to TRBJ2-7; 8 bases match TRBD2. Germline values: CDR1 SGHNT, CDR2 YYREEE (reference sequence). The V gene end was trimmed by 5 bases and the J gene end by 2 bases; junction bases not matched to a gene: 9. This CDR3 comprises 15 residues.

The V gene is TRBV4-1, the J gene TRBJ1-1, with D perhaps TRBD1 (5 bases). The V gene's germline CDR1 is MGHRA and CDR2 YSYEKL. V was shortened by 0 bases and J by 5 bases, with 16 bases between the two germline ends. This CDR3 has 16 amino acids. The CDR3 spells CASSQDRRGWETEAFF. The CDR3 nucleotides are TGCGCCAGCAGCCAAGATCGTAGGGGCTGGGAGACTGAAGCTTTCTTT.

V is TRBV18 and J is TRBJ2-7, with TRBD1 matching over 7 bases. Germline CDR1 reads KGHSH; CDR2 reads LQKENI. J gave up 2 bases and V 0 bases, and 13 bases lay outside the gene matches. This CDR3 has 18 residues. DNA of the CDR3: TGTGCCAGCTCACCACCGGGACAGACTTTCCAAAAACCCTACGAGCAGTACTTC. It yields the protein CASSPPGQTFQKPYEQYF.

V gene TRBV10-3 combines with J gene TRBJ2-7; D call uncertain. The V end lost 5 bases, the J end lost 1 base, and 9 bases lay between the germline ends. This CDR3 is 13 amino acids long. From germline, CDR1 is ENHRY and CDR2 SYGVKD. CDR3 in amino acids: CAISLTPSYEQYF. The CDR3 region has the DNA TGTGCCATCAGTCTCACCCCGTCCTACGAGCAGTACTTC.

The chain couples TRBV21-1 to TRBJ1-5. TRBV21-1 is shown as a pseudogene. The CDR3 runs to 13 residues. CDR3 bases: TGTGCCAGCAGCAAATCTTGGAATCAGCCCCAGCATTTT. Protein: CASSKSWNQPQHF.

The chain uses TRBV15 and TRBJ1-2; 7 nucleotides match TRBD1. This CDR3 comprises 16 residues. The germline gives CDR1 LNHNV, CDR2 YYDKDF (reference sequence). Trimming removed 3 bases from V and 6 bases from J; junction bases left unmatched: 13. This CDR3 reads CATSRTPTGVEDGYTF. CDR3 coding DNA: TGTGCCACCAGCAGGACCCCTACAGGGGTTGAGGATGGCTACACCTTC.